These 26 T cell receptor beta chains originate from one sample sequenced in a study of OX40 agonist ivuxolimab in advanced cancers. Assay: immunoSEQ multiplex PCR; the TCRdb copy retains only in-frame clones and omits some. There are tens of thousands of clones in the sample; approximately 90% occur only once, and 1.5% to 2.5% lies in the top ten. This specimen was CD4+ or CD8+ T cells sorted from blood, taken in a trial of the OX40 agonist ivuxolimab. The receptors shown here come from an adult with an advanced solid tumor such as melanoma, head and neck, liver or kidney cancer.

The J gene is TRBJ1-2, the V gene TRBV5-6; D may be TRBD1 (5 bases). The CDR3 runs to 12 residues. V was trimmed by 4 bases and J by 13 bases, leaving 17 bases between them. The germline CDR1 and CDR2 sequences are SGHDT and YYEEEE. CDR3 sequence: CASSPAGTWGTF. CDR3 coding DNA: TGTGCCAGCAGCCCGGCGGGGACCTGGGGCACCTTC.

The CDR3 region is CASSFSGASGGRYEQYF. In nucleotides, the CDR3 is TGTGCCAGCAGCTTTTCAGGAGCTAGCGGGGGGAGGTACGAGCAGTACTTC. The rearrangement links TRBV7-2 to TRBJ2-7; TRBD2 agrees at 11 bases. The CDR3 covers 17 residues. Per germline, CDR1 SGHTA and CDR2 FQGNSA. The junction had 11 bases not matched to a gene; V was cut back by 3 bases and J by 4 bases.

J is TRBJ1-2 and V is TRBV19, with 9 positions matching TRBD1. Germline values: CDR1 LNHDA, CDR2 SQIVND (reference sequence). The CDR3 spans 13 residues. With V trimmed by 10 bases and J by 2 bases, 5 bases remained unmatched. CDR3 loop: CATRQGGNYGYTF. As DNA, the CDR3 is TGTGCCACCCGACAGGGGGGAAACTATGGCTACACCTTC. Variable domain in full (rest from reference TRBV19 and TRBJ1-2): DGGITQSPKYLFRKEGQNVTLSCEQNLNHDAMYWYRQDPGQGLRLIYYSQIVNDFQKGDIAEGYSVSREKKESFPLTVTSAQKNPTAFYLCATRQGGNYGYTFGSGTRLTVV.

V is TRBV9 and J is TRBJ1-1, with 8 bases that match TRBD1. J was trimmed by 1 base and V by 9 bases; bases with no gene match: 8. CDR1 and CDR2 (germline): SGDLS, YYNGEE. This CDR3 region has 14 residues. CDR3 sequence reads: CATPRTGWNTEAFF. CDR3 bases: TGTGCCACCCCCCGGACAGGGTGGAACACTGAAGCTTTCTTT.

V usage is TRBV19 and J usage is TRBJ2-5, with 10 bases matching TRBD2. V trimming: 1 base; J trimming: 1 base; junction bases outside the gene matches: 3. Germline V gives CDR1 LNHDA, CDR2 SQIVND (reference sequence). The CDR3 contains 16 residues. The CDR3 here is CASSIGAGGPQETQYF. In DNA form, the CDR3 reads TGTGCCAGTAGTATAGGAGCGGGAGGGCCCCAAGAGACCCAGTACTTC.

Points on this clone: Germline is not matched at one junction end, which may reflect a read error. The chain joins TRBV7-7 to TRBJ2-5, with 11 bases matching TRBD2. There are 15 residues in the CDR3. Germline V CDR1 and CDR2: SSHAT, FNYEAQ (reference sequence). In nucleotides, the CDR3 is TGTGCTAGCAGCTTAGCGGGGGGGTTCCAAGAGACCCAGTACTTC. It specifies CASSLAGGFQETQYF.

The rearrangement joins TRBV12-5 to TRBJ2-1; 13 bases match TRBD2. From germline, CDR1 is LGHNT and CDR2 FRNRAP. Trimming cost V 6 bases and J 8 bases; bases outside gene matches: 7. The CDR3 contains 15 residues. CDR3 sequence reads: CASGPTSGRMDEQFF. The DNA for the CDR3 is TGTGCTAGTGGACCGACTAGCGGGAGGATGGATGAGCAGTTCTTC.

This clone is a singleton in its sample. CDR3 loop: CASSLYNEQYF. The CDR3 DNA reads TGTGCCAGCAGCTTGTATAACGAGCAGTACTTC. This sequence joins TRBV5-6 and TRBJ2-7; D unresolved. V was pared by 1 base and J by 5 bases, with 4 bases between. This CDR3 has 11 amino acids. Per germline, CDR1 SGHDT and CDR2 YYEEEE.

The rearrangement links TRBV6-5 to TRBJ1-1; D is perhaps TRBD1 (5 bases). The CDR3 length is 14 residues. Germline lookup yields CDR1 MNHEY and CDR2 SVGAGI. V lost 2 bases and J 12 bases, leaving 19 bases between the germline ends. The CDR3 protein is CASSYGNPGTGSFF. The CDR3 DNA follows: TGTGCCAGCAGTTACGGTAATCCGGGGACGGGGTCTTTCTTT.

This chain uses TRBV6-5 with TRBJ1-1; possible D gene TRBD1, 6 bases. V lost 1 base and J lost 4, with 13 bases in between. The germline V gene has CDR1 MNHEY and CDR2 SVGAGI. The CDR3 sequence is 15 residues long. The CDR3 bases are TGTGCCAGCAGTTACTTTGGCAGGGGTGTCACTGAAGCTTTCTTT. Protein sequence: CASSYFGRGVTEAFF.

In this sample, this clone turned up a few times. V gene TRBV5-4 combines with J gene TRBJ1-2; D not certain. The CDR3 extends over 11 amino acids. Trimming left V 0 bases short and J 7 bases short, with 4 bases between. CDR1 SGHNT and CDR2 YYREEE come from the germline V gene (reference sequence). The CDR3, as DNA: TGTGCCAGCAGCTTGGAGTTTGGCTACACCTTC. Protein product: CASSLEFGYTF.

This clone was found a few times. The rearrangement uses TRBV11-3 and TRBJ1-1; no definite D call. CDR3 length: 16 residues. Trimming removed 5 bases at V and 0 bases at J, with 16 bases between. Germline V gives CDR1 SGHNT, CDR2 YENEEA. The CDR3 region is CASSLFPNRLNTEAFF. CDR3 coding DNA: TGTGCCAGCAGCCTATTTCCAAATAGGCTGAACACTGAAGCTTTCTTT.

This chain joins TRBV11-2 and TRBJ2-1; D is undetermined. Trimming removed 5 bases from V and 4 bases from J, with 12 bases in between. The CDR3 length is 14 residues. The germline CDR1 and CDR2 sequences are SGHAT and FQNNGV. CDR3 coding DNA: TGTGCCAGCAGCCTCAATTGGCGGTACAATGAGCAGTTCTTC. It specifies CASSLNWRYNEQFF.

The rearrangement links TRBV19 to TRBJ2-5, with D possibly TRBD1 on 5 matching bases. The CDR3 consists of 13 residues. With 5 bases removed from V and 1 base from J, the gap between germline ends came to 8 bases. Looked up from germline, CDR1 is LNHDA and CDR2 is SQIVND (reference sequence). CDR3 in DNA: TGTGCCAGTAGTTCAGGGTCCCAAGAGACCCAGTACTTC. It specifies CASSSGSQETQYF.

The rearrangement joins TRBV2 to TRBJ1-1; TRBD1 is a possible D gene (5 bases). V was clipped by 6 bases and J by 1 base, with 9 bases between them. The CDR3 is made up of 13 amino acids. CDR1 SNHLY and CDR2 FYNNEI come from the germline V gene. The CDR3, as DNA: TGTGCCAGCAGAGGACACCCGAACACTGAAGCTTTCTTT. Translated: CASRGHPNTEAFF.

V usage is TRBV19 and J usage is TRBJ1-1, with TRBD1 matching 7 bases. The CDR3 covers 14 residues. The junction had 6 bases not matched to a gene; V was cut back by 4 bases and J by 4 bases. CDR1 LNHDA and CDR2 SQIVND come from the germline V gene (reference sequence). CDR3 coding DNA: TGTGCCAGTAGTACCGGGACAGAACTCACTGAAGCTTTCTTT. As protein: CASSTGTELTEAFF.

CDR3 region: CASSPVGGNLETQYF. As DNA, the CDR3 is TGCGCCAGCAGCCCGGTAGGGGGCAATTTGGAGACCCAGTACTTC. V is TRBV5-1 and J is TRBJ2-5; 7 bases are a match to TRBD1. Germline CDR1 SGHRS, CDR2 YFSETQ. The CDR3 has 15 residues. J was trimmed by 5 bases and V by 4 bases; bases with no gene match: 11.

The chain has TRBV5-1 and TRBJ2-3, with 7 bases aligning to TRBD2. The CDR3 totals 15 residues. J lost 2 bases, V lost 0 bases, and 3 bases had no gene match. The germline gives CDR1 SGHRS, CDR2 YFSETQ. The CDR3 coding sequence is TGCGCCAGCAGCTTGGTTCGGGGGGACACAGATACGCAGTATTTT. Its protein product is CASSLVRGDTDTQYF.

The chain links TRBV4-1 to TRBJ2-2; D call uncertain. Trimming pared 4 bases from V and 8 bases from J, leaving 26 bases between. The CDR3 is 18 residues long. Germline-derived CDR1 and CDR2 are MGHRA and YSYEKL. As DNA, the CDR3 is TGCGCCAGCAGCCCAGGAAAGCGCGACACCTTTGTACCGGGGGAGCTGTTTTTT. Protein: CASSPGKRDTFVPGELFF.

V and J are TRBV27 and TRBJ2-5, with no clear D. Trimming left V 5 bases short and J 4 bases short, with 17 bases between. This CDR3 has 15 amino acids. Germline V gene sequence: CDR1 MNHEY, CDR2 SMNVEV (reference sequence). The CDR3 DNA sequence: TGTGCCAGCAGTGTCATAGGTGGGTCGGGAGAGACCCAGTACTTC. Translation: CASSVIGGSGETQYF.

This sequence joins TRBV2 and TRBJ2-2; D is unclear. Germline CDR1 and CDR2: SNHLY and FYNNEI. The CDR3 is 11 residues long. The V and J ends lost 7 bases and 5 bases respectively, with 5 bases between them. Here the CDR3 reads CASKETGELFF. The DNA for the CDR3 is TGTGCCAGCAAGGAGACCGGGGAGCTGTTTTTT.

The chain joins TRBV15 to TRBJ2-5, with 10 bases lining up with TRBD1. This CDR3 is built from 21 residues. The ends lost 5 bases at V and 1 base at J; junction bases unmatched: 22. Germline CDR1 LNHNV, CDR2 YYDKDF (reference sequence). CDR3: CATSLPRRTGGLAGFQETQYF. CDR3 DNA: TGTGCCACCAGCTTACCCCGACGGACAGGGGGTTTAGCGGGTTTCCAAGAGACCCAGTACTTC.

This rearrangement joins TRBV7-8 to TRBJ2-3; 10 nucleotides agree with TRBD1. Germline CDR1 reads SGHVS; CDR2 reads FQNEAQ. The CDR3 covers 17 residues. V gave up 5 bases and J gave up 4 bases; unmatched junction bases: 12. DNA of the CDR3: TGTGCCAGCAGCGAACGGGTAGGACAGGGGGGAGCAGATACGCAGTATTTT. This encodes CASSERVGQGGADTQYF.

This chain connects TRBV5-8 to TRBJ2-2, with TRBD2 matching 13 bases. The V gene's germline CDR1 is SGHTS and CDR2 YDEGEE. The J segment lost 3 bases and the V segment lost 4 bases, leaving 3 bases of the junction unmatched. CDR3 length: 16 amino acids. The CDR3 coding sequence is TGTGCCAGCAGCACCGGACTAGCGGGAGACACCGGGGAGCTGTTTTTT. It is translated as CASSTGLAGDTGELFF.

V and J are TRBV19 and TRBJ2-5, with D perhaps matching TRBD2 (5 bases). The CDR3 has 14 residues. Trimming removed 1 base at V and 5 bases at J, with 11 bases between. Germline V CDR1 and CDR2: LNHDA, SQIVND (reference sequence). The CDR3 is CASSIGPSTETQYF. In DNA, the CDR3 is TGTGCCAGTAGTATAGGACCTAGCACGGAGACCCAGTACTTC.

The DNA of the CDR3 is TGTGCCAGCAGCGTAGCTGCTGCAGGGAACTATGGCTACACCTTC. This gives the protein CASSVAAAGNYGYTF. The chain uses TRBV9 and TRBJ1-2; tentatively, D is TRBD1 (5 bases). V shed 0 bases and J shed 2 bases, with 11 bases lying between them. Per the germline V gene, CDR1 is SGDLS and CDR2 is YYNGEE. The CDR3 covers 15 residues.